A selection of T cell receptor beta chains follows, all from one sample in a study of identical twins. TCRdb passed the 5' RACE reads through MiXCR, listing each CDR3 protein once. There are over 200,000 distinct CDR3 sequences in the sample; 9.4% occur only once, and 5% to 5.5% lies in the top ten. The specimen was memory (CD45RO+) T cells sorted from blood. The receptors were sampled from a woman under 30 in good health. Each CDR3 is given with its conserved first and last residue. The D gene is left open where the match is weak. Size tells how often a clone was seen (once, few, many) or the class of an expanded clone, and some rows leave it out.

v_call	clone_size	cdr3_length	d_call	j_call	cdr3_aa	cdr3_nt
TRBV20-1	many	15	TRBD2	TRBJ2-7	CSASLTGTSGSKQYF	TGCAGTGCTAGCTTGACCGGGACTAGCGGGAGTAAGCAGTACTTC
TRBV3-1	few	15	NA	TRBJ2-6	CASSQAGAGANVLTF	TGTGCCAGCAGCCAAGCAGGGGCCGGGGCCAACGTCCTGACTTTC
TRBV19	few	15	NA	TRBJ2-1	CASSSDTPNYNEQFF	TGTGCCAGTAGCTCCGACACCCCTAATTACAATGAGCAGTTCTTC
TRBV12-3/TRBV12-4	few	12	NA	TRBJ2-1	CASGLWDYEQFF	TGTGCCAGCGGGCTGTGGGACTATGAGCAGTTCTTC
TRBV5-1	few	15	NA	TRBJ2-7	CASTLGYTDSYEQYF	TGCGCCAGCACCTTAGGGTACACGGACTCCTACGAGCAGTACTTC
TRBV7-8	NA	14	NA	TRBJ1-2	CASSPQTGNYGYTF	TGTGCCAGCAGCCCCCAGACGGGTAACTATGGCTACACCTTC
TRBV7-2	once	13	NA	TRBJ1-2	CASSFRDDYGYTF	TGTGCCAGCAGCTTTCGGGATGACTATGGCTACACCTTC
TRBV20-1	few	13	NA	TRBJ2-7	CSARGGINYEQYF	TGCAGTGCTAGAGGGGGTATTAACTACGAGCAGTACTTC
TRBV5-1	NA	13	NA	TRBJ1-1	CASRETMNTEAFF	TGCGCCAGCAGGGAGACAATGAACACTGAAGCTTTCTTT
TRBV3-1	NA	18	NA	TRBJ2-3	CASSQTPPGNRGTDTQYF	TGTGCCAGCAGCCAAACACCCCCGGGGAACCGTGGCACAGATACGCAGTATTTT
TRBV5-1	many	14	NA	TRBJ1-2	CASSSTHRDYGYTF	TGCGCCAGCAGCTCCACCCACAGGGACTATGGCTACACCTTC
TRBV20-1	many	13	NA	TRBJ2-7	CSASGWDSYEQYF	TGCAGTGCTAGCGGTTGGGACTCCTACGAGCAGTACTTC
TRBV6-1	NA	13	NA	TRBJ1-5	CASRGTGNQPQHF	TGTGCCAGCAGGGGAACGGGGAATCAGCCCCAGCATTTT
TRBV15	many	15	NA	TRBJ1-5	CATSRGFYSNQPQHF	TGTGCCACCAGCAGAGGATTTTATAGCAATCAGCCCCAGCATTTT
TRBV5-1	NA	12	NA	TRBJ1-2	CASSLGDYPYTF	TGCGCCAGCAGCTTGGGAGACTATCCCTACACCTTC
TRBV2	NA	16	TRBD2	TRBJ2-3	CASSDPASGSADTQYF	TGTGCCAGCAGTGACCCAGCTAGCGGGAGCGCAGATACGCAGTATTTT
TRBV7-2	NA	13	TRBD2	TRBJ2-1	CASSRSGGGEQFF	TGTGCCAGCAGCCGCTCGGGGGGAGGTGAGCAGTTCTTC
TRBV6-2/TRBV6-3	many	14	NA	TRBJ2-5	CASSYQLKPETQYF	TGTGCCAGCAGTTACCAACTCAAACCAGAGACCCAGTACTTC
TRBV24-1	many	12	NA	TRBJ2-7	CATSDFSGVQYF	TGTGCCACCAGTGATTTCAGTGGAGTGCAGTACTTC
TRBV29-1	few	13	NA	TRBJ1-2	CSVVGAGVYGYTF	TGCAGCGTTGTTGGGGCCGGGGTGTATGGCTACACCTTC
TRBV20-1	many	14	NA	TRBJ1-1	CSARQGRVNTEAFF	TGCAGTGCTAGACAAGGTCGGGTGAACACTGAAGCTTTCTTT
TRBV14	many	17	TRBD1	TRBJ1-2	CASSQQAGTGIPRGYTF	TGTGCCAGCAGCCAGCAAGCCGGGACAGGAATTCCTAGGGGCTACACCTTC
TRBV5-1	few	13	NA	TRBJ1-1	CASSFSGEGEAFF	TGCGCCAGCAGCTTTTCCGGGGAGGGTGAAGCTTTCTTT
TRBV7-6	many	18	TRBD1	TRBJ2-1	CASSSRDRGLSSYNEQFF	TGTGCCAGCAGTTCTCGGGACAGGGGGTTGAGCTCCTACAATGAGCAGTTCTTC
TRBV11-3	NA	15	TRBD2	TRBJ2-1	CASSPPRGVVNEQFF	TGTGCCAGCAGCCCACCACGGGGGGTAGTCAATGAGCAGTTCTTC
TRBV4-2	many	17	TRBD2	TRBJ2-2	CASSHSSGGADTGELFF	TGTGCCAGCAGCCATTCGAGCGGGGGGGCCGACACCGGGGAGCTGTTTTTT
TRBV4-2	few	16	TRBD2	TRBJ2-5	CASSQGSGGLQETQYF	TGTGCCAGCAGCCAAGGTAGCGGGGGGCTCCAAGAGACCCAGTACTTC
TRBV12-3/TRBV12-4	many	17	TRBD2	TRBJ2-5	CASSLARLAETGETQYF	TGTGCCAGCAGTTTAGCCCGACTAGCCGAAACCGGGGAGACCCAGTACTTC
TRBV29-1	NA	14	TRBD2	TRBJ2-3	CSALGLAGPDTQYF	TGCAGCGCCCTGGGACTAGCGGGACCAGATACGCAGTATTTT
TRBV6-6	NA	13	NA	TRBJ2-6	CACIQRGANVLTF	TGTGCCTGCATTCAGAGGGGGGCCAACGTCCTGACTTTC
TRBV29-1	few	13	NA	TRBJ2-7	CSVARGLSYEQYF	TGCAGCGTCGCCAGGGGTCTTTCCTACGAGCAGTACTTC
TRBV6-1	few	13	NA	TRBJ1-2	CASSEVDGYGYTF	TGTGCCAGCAGTGAAGTCGACGGCTATGGCTACACCTTC
TRBV9	few	15	NA	TRBJ2-1	CASSVTGTPGYEQFF	TGTGCCAGCAGTGTTACCGGGACTCCCGGCTATGAGCAGTTCTTC
TRBV30	NA	12	NA	TRBJ2-7	CAWSVGQNEQYF	TGTGCCTGGAGTGTAGGGCAGAACGAGCAGTACTTC
TRBV20-1	few	15	NA	TRBJ2-7	CSATPTGLTDYEQYF	TGCAGTGCAACCCCGACGGGGCTAACCGACTACGAGCAGTACTTC
TRBV7-6	NA	13	NA	TRBJ2-2	CASSIQGTGELFF	TGTGCCAGCAGCATTCAGGGAACCGGGGAGCTGTTTTTT
TRBV4-2	many	16	NA	TRBJ2-1	CASSQASESSYNEQFF	TGTGCCAGCAGCCAAGCTAGCGAGAGCTCCTACAATGAGCAGTTCTTC
TRBV6-1	NA	19	TRBD2	TRBJ2-3	CASSEAVVGLAGGSDTQYF	TGTGCCAGCAGTGAAGCGGTGGTCGGACTAGCGGGAGGGTCAGATACGCAGTATTTT
TRBV20-1	few	15	NA	TRBJ2-3	CSAERGGGGTDTQYF	TGCAGTGCTGAACGGGGTGGTGGTGGCACAGATACGCAGTATTTT
TRBV4-3	many	15	NA	TRBJ2-3	CASSQDGMSTDTQYF	TGCGCCAGCAGCCAAGATGGGATGAGCACAGATACGCAGTATTTT
TRBV6-2/TRBV6-3	many	12	NA	TRBJ1-2	CASSDRPYGYTF	TGTGCCAGCAGCGACAGGCCCTATGGCTACACCTTC
TRBV20-1	NA	18	TRBD2	TRBJ2-7	CSARRSGTSGLRSYEQYF	TGCAGTGCTCGGAGGTCCGGGACTAGCGGGCTTCGCTCCTACGAGCAGTACTTC
TRBV12-5	few	12	NA	TRBJ1-5	CASGSLNQPQHF	TGTGCTAGTGGTTCCCTTAATCAGCCCCAGCATTTT
TRBV19	many	13	NA	TRBJ2-7	CASRDLSSYEQYF	TGTGCCAGTAGGGACTTGAGCTCCTACGAGCAGTACTTC
TRBV21-1	few	13	NA	TRBJ2-1	CASSKRDGNEQFF	TGTGCCAGCAGCAAACGGGACGGCAATGAGCAGTTCTTC
TRBV24-1	few	15	TRBD2	TRBJ2-1	CATSGGGTSYNEQFF	TGTGCCACCAGTGGCGGGGGGACTTCCTACAATGAGCAGTTCTTC
TRBV3-1	many	18	TRBD2	TRBJ2-2	CASSLHPGTSGNTGELFF	TGTGCCAGCAGCCTCCATCCCGGGACTAGCGGTAACACCGGGGAGCTGTTTTTT
TRBV29-1	many	14	TRBD1	TRBJ2-7	CSVGTGSLSYEQYF	TGCAGCGTTGGGACAGGATCACTGTCCTACGAGCAGTACTTC
TRBV5-5	NA	11	NA	TRBJ2-7	CASSRVREQYF	TGTGCCAGCAGCAGGGTCCGGGAGCAGTACTTC
TRBV10-2	NA	13	NA	TRBJ2-7	CASSVVASYEQYF	TGCGCCAGCAGTGTAGTGGCCTCCTACGAGCAGTACTTC
TRBV6-1	many	13	TRBD1	TRBJ1-2	CAASQGEVYGYTF	TGTGCCGCTTCCCAGGGGGAAGTCTATGGCTACACCTTC
TRBV30	few	15	NA	TRBJ2-3	CAWSITGFPRDTQYF	TGTGCCTGGAGTATTACAGGGTTTCCGAGAGATACGCAGTATTTT
TRBV7-9	NA	15	NA	TRBJ2-3	CASSFGQVNTDTQYF	TGTGCCAGCAGCTTTGGGCAGGTTAACACAGATACGCAGTATTTT